One sample yielded the 20 T cell receptor beta chains listed below, sequenced in a study of blood T cell repertoires in COVID-19. Sequencing was performed with immunoSEQ multiplex PCR; in TCRdb, only in-frame clones are kept and a portion is missing. The sample consists of about 530,000 clones, 70% to 90% of them appearing once. The sample taken for sequencing was peripheral blood. The receptors originated from a woman aged 50 to 60 with COVID-19, enrolled during active disease.

This clone occurred a few times. V gene TRBV29-1 combines with J gene TRBJ1-5; D possibly corresponds to TRBD1 (5 bases). This CDR3 has 13 residues. V lost 4 bases and J 5 bases, leaving 12 bases between the germline ends. The germline gives CDR1 SQVTM, CDR2 ANQGSEA. CDR3 nucleotides: TGCAGCGTTGGGGCAGGGACTCATCAGCCCCAGCATTTT. Translation gives CSVGAGTHQPQHF.

This clone was recorded only once. The chain joins TRBV29-1 to TRBJ2-1; 8 bases align to TRBD1. With 4 bases clipped from V and 5 bases from J, the junction kept 4 bases outside the gene matches. The CDR3 contains 13 residues. The germline CDR1 and CDR2 sequences are SQVTM and ANQGSEA. CDR3 sequence: CSVAGGGNNEQFF. The DNA for the CDR3 is TGCAGCGTTGCAGGGGGCGGAAACAATGAGCAGTTCTTC.

The V gene is TRBV5-4, the J gene TRBJ2-3, with D unresolved. V lost 0 bases, J lost 3 bases, and 11 bases lay in between. The CDR3 is 15 residues long. From germline, CDR1 is SGHNT and CDR2 YYREEE (reference sequence). The DNA for the CDR3 is TGTGCCAGCAGCTTGGTGCCAGGCAATACAGATACGCAGTATTTT. Translating it yields CASSLVPGNTDTQYF.

This chain joins TRBV21-1 and TRBJ1-6; the D call of TRBD1 is as the table states it, not checked on the DNA. TRBV21-1 is a documented pseudogene. The CDR3 has 14 residues. The CDR3 region is CASRRDRGGSPLHF. CDR3 in DNA: TGTGCCAGCCGGCGAGACAGGGGAGGTTCACCCCTCCACTTT.

This chain connects TRBV15 to TRBJ2-7; 9 bases agree with TRBD2. The CDR3 covers 13 residues. Germline V gene lookup returns CDR1 LNHNV and CDR2 YYDKDF (reference sequence). V shed 4 bases and J 3 bases; nucleotides not matched to a gene: 1. The CDR3 loop is CATSISGGYEQYF. CDR3 sequence (DNA): TGTGCCACCAGCATTAGCGGGGGCTACGAGCAGTACTTC.

CDR3 loop: CASSQGLAGGPADTQYF. Written as DNA, the CDR3 is TGTGCCAGCAGTCAAGGACTAGCGGGGGGGCCAGCTGATACGCAGTATTTT. The J gene is TRBJ2-3, the V gene TRBV2; 15 bases line up with TRBD2. Germline V lookup: CDR1 SNHLY, CDR2 FYNNEI. The CDR3 is 17 amino acids. The trim removed 5 bases at V and 6 bases at J, leaving 9 bases unmatched.

Remarks on this clone: Other nucleotide sequences in the sample specify the same CDR3. The V and J genes are TRBV5-1 and TRBJ2-7; the D is unclear. The V end lost 0 bases, the J end lost 5 bases, and 6 bases lay between the germline ends. This CDR3 has 12 residues. Germline V lookup: CDR1 SGHRS, CDR2 YFSETQ. CDR3 in amino acids: CASSLGGHEQYF. The CDR3 DNA is TGCGCCAGCAGCTTGGGCGGTCACGAGCAGTACTTC.

V usage is TRBV10-3 and J usage is TRBJ2-2, with TRBD1 matching over 11 bases. V was pared by 6 bases and J by 5 bases, with 2 bases of the junction left unmatched. Per germline, CDR1 ENHRY and CDR2 SYGVKD. CDR3 size: 14 residues. The CDR3 region is CAIRGTGGTGELFF. The CDR3 nucleotides are TGTGCCATCAGGGGGACAGGGGGAACCGGGGAGCTGTTTTTT.

This chain links TRBV9 with TRBJ1-2, with 8 bases matching TRBD1. This CDR3 contains 17 residues. Germline V CDR1 and CDR2: SGDLS, YYNGEE. V lost 3 bases, J lost 8 bases, and 18 bases stayed unmatched. For the CDR3, the DNA is TGTGCCAGCAGCGCCGGGGACAGGTGGACTGGAAGCGGGGGCTACACCTTC. This codes for CASSAGDRWTGSGGYTF.

The rearrangement links TRBV27 to TRBJ2-3, with TRBD2 matching over 9 bases. Germline-derived CDR1 and CDR2 are MNHEY and SMNVEV (reference sequence). Germline trimming cut 1 base from V and 4 bases from J; bases unmatched to any gene: 3. There are 15 residues in the CDR3. This CDR3 reads CASSLFLAGSDTQYF. CDR3 DNA: TGTGCCAGCAGTTTATTTCTAGCGGGGTCAGATACGCAGTATTTT.

This rearrangement joins TRBV5-6 to TRBJ1-1, with D possibly TRBD1 on 6 matching bases. The V gene lost 1 base and the J gene lost 1 base, with 20 bases spanning the gap. The CDR3 contains 18 residues. Germline V gene data show CDR1 as SGHDT and CDR2 as YYEEEE. CDR3 sequence: CASSLIFMGDTRNTEAFF. The CDR3 coding sequence is TGTGCCAGCAGCTTGATTTTCATGGGGGACACCAGGAACACTGAAGCTTTCTTT.

The CDR3 loop is CASSFILGATDTQYF. CDR3 in DNA: TGTGCCAGCAGCTTTATCCTGGGGGCCACAGATACGCAGTATTTT. The rearrangement uses TRBV7-6 and TRBJ2-3; the D gene is possibly TRBD1 (6 bases). Germline V gives CDR1 SGHVS, CDR2 FNYEAQ. CDR3 size: 15 residues. V lost 3 bases and J lost 2, with 12 bases in between.

This chain links TRBV5-6 with TRBJ2-1; D unclear. The CDR3 loop spans 12 amino acids. CDR1 and CDR2 (germline): SGHDT, YYEEEE. V gave up 0 bases and J gave up 6 bases, with 4 bases separating them. DNA for the CDR3: TGTGCCAGCAGCTTGGCGGTCAATGAGCAGTTCTTC. Residues: CASSLAVNEQFF.

This clone has only one observation. The gene calls are TRBV3-1 (or the pseudogene TRBV3-2) and TRBJ2-1; 11 positions agree with TRBD2. CDR3 length: 15 residues. V shed 8 bases and J 10 bases; nucleotides not matched to a gene: 13. The germline CDR1 and CDR2 sequences are LGHDT and YNNKEL (reference sequence). As DNA, the CDR3 is TGTGCCAGCGGCGAGGGGCTAGCGGGGGGTCAGGAGCAGTTCTTC. This codes for CASGEGLAGGQEQFF.

The CDR3 protein is CASRDLAGSYEQYF. The DNA of the CDR3 is TGTGCCAGCAGAGATCTCGCAGGGTCCTACGAGCAGTACTTC. The rearrangement uses TRBV6-5 and TRBJ2-7, with D possibly being TRBD1 (5 bases). This CDR3 spans 14 amino acids. The V end lost 6 bases, the J end lost 1 base, and 13 bases lay between the germline ends. Looked up from germline, CDR1 is MNHEY and CDR2 is SVGAGI.

The chain is built from TRBV6-5 and TRBJ2-1, with D maybe TRBD2 (6 bases). The length of the CDR3 is 13 residues. V was trimmed by 8 bases and J by 3 bases, leaving 11 bases between them. From germline, CDR1 is MNHEY and CDR2 SVGAGI. The CDR3 nucleotides read TGTGCCAGCGGAGGGGCGGGCTACAATGAGCAGTTCTTC. Translation: CASGGAGYNEQFF.

The chain links TRBV7-9 to TRBJ2-5; TRBD2 matches at 7 bases. This CDR3 is built from 14 residues. Germline V gene lookup returns CDR1 SEHNR and CDR2 FQNEAQ (reference sequence). Trimming cost V 2 bases and J 6 bases; bases outside gene matches: 6. Written as DNA, the CDR3 is TGTGCCAGCAGCTTACCGGAGCGGGGCCAGACCCAGTACTTC. It codes for CASSLPERGQTQYF.

J is TRBJ1-4 and V is TRBV29-1; 7 bases match TRBD1. CDR1 is SQVTM and CDR2 is ANQGSEA in the germline V gene. This CDR3 spans 12 amino acids. CDR3 nucleotides: TGCGCGTCGGGGACAGCTAATGAAAAACTGTTTTTT. Its translation: CASGTANEKLFF.

This clone has a single count. The rearrangement joins TRBV2 to TRBJ1-2, with a weak D call TRBD1 (5 bases). Trimming removed 6 bases from V and 13 bases from J, with 21 bases in between. The CDR3 loop spans 13 amino acids. The V gene's germline CDR1 is SNHLY and CDR2 FYNNEI. The CDR3 region is CASSLPSTDASTF. In DNA, the CDR3 is TGTGCCAGCAGCCTCCCATCGACAGATGCGTCCACCTTC.

This clone was seen a handful of times. This chain joins TRBV12-3 or TRBV12-4 and TRBJ1-5; D is undetermined. The V end was cut by 7 bases, the J end by 9 bases, with 13 bases between. The CDR3 runs 12 residues. The CDR3 coding sequence is TGTGCCAGCACCCCTCCCGGCGGGCCCCAGCATTTT. Translation gives CASTPPGGPQHF.